The 21 T cell receptor beta chains presented below share a single source sample, sequenced in a study of response to subunit inactivated influenza vaccine. Each CDR3 protein is one row after TCRdb ran MiXCR on the RT-PCR reads. The sample has under 750,000 distinct CDR3 sequences; over 9.5% are singletons. Sequences were derived from PBMCs from blood, sampled on the day of vaccination. The receptors originated from a man aged 45-60 years who received an inactivated influenza vaccine.

This clonotype was recorded a few times. V is TRBV5-1 and J is TRBJ2-3; 7 bases are shared with TRBD2. The germline V gene has CDR1 SGHRS and CDR2 YFSETQ. The CDR3 contains 17 residues. V was pared by 4 bases and J by 2 bases, with 13 bases of the junction left unmatched. The CDR3 here is CASSEPLRGGNTDTQYF. The CDR3 nucleotides are TGCGCCAGCAGCGAACCCCTGAGGGGAGGGAACACAGATACGCAGTATTTT.

V and J are TRBV12-3 or TRBV12-4 and TRBJ1-3; tentatively, D is TRBD1 (6 bases). This CDR3 contains 15 residues. The V end lost 5 bases, the J end lost 6 bases, and 17 bases lay between the germline ends. CDR3 amino acids: CASSRQGRRENTIYF. In nucleotides, the CDR3 is TGTGCCAGCAGTCGCCAGGGGAGGCGCGAAAACACCATATATTTT.

The chain employs TRBV6-1 and TRBJ2-7, with 15 bases identical to TRBD2. The CDR3 has 17 amino acids. V gave up 6 bases and J gave up 2 bases; unmatched junction bases: 8. CDR1 and CDR2 (germline): MNHNS, SASEGT. CDR3 sequence: CASSLGTSGGYTYEQYF. The DNA of the CDR3 is TGTGCCAGCAGCCTCGGGACTAGCGGGGGGTATACCTACGAGCAGTACTTC.

V usage is TRBV12-3 or TRBV12-4 and J usage is TRBJ1-2, with 9 bases that match TRBD1. This CDR3 is 12 amino acids long. After removal of 6 bases from V and 5 bases from J, the junction contained 1 base not matched to a gene. CDR3 sequence: CASRGTGYGYTF. In DNA, the CDR3 is TGTGCCAGCAGGGGGACAGGGTATGGCTACACCTTC.

This chain links TRBV27 with TRBJ2-1; D ambiguous. The CDR3 runs to 13 residues. Germline CDR1 is MNHEY and CDR2 is SMNVEV (reference sequence). Between the trimmed V and J ends, which lost 4 bases and 6 bases, there was a span of 10 bases. DNA for the CDR3: TGTGCCAGCAGTTATGCTATCGGCAATGAGCAGTTCTTC. This codes for CASSYAIGNEQFF.

This clonotype was found a few times. The CDR3 DNA follows: TGCAGTGCTAGAGGCGGGGGACGACGGGAGGGCCACCTCTACAATGAGCAGTTCTTC. Its protein product is CSARGGGRREGHLYNEQFF. This rearrangement joins TRBV20-1 to TRBJ2-1; 8 bases agree with TRBD2. This CDR3 spans 19 amino acids. Germline V CDR1 and CDR2: DFQATT, SNEGSKA (reference sequence). After removal of 1 base from V and 3 bases from J, the junction contained 17 bases not matched to a gene.

This clonotype was seen repeatedly, ten times or more. The chain uses TRBV12-3 or TRBV12-4 and TRBJ2-5; 9 bases fit TRBD1. V shed 6 bases, J shed 4 bases, and the junction held 6 bases outside the gene matches. This CDR3 spans 14 amino acids. The chain's CDR3 is CASSQGTGRETQYF. The CDR3 DNA is TGTGCCAGCAGCCAGGGGACAGGGAGAGAGACCCAGTACTTC.

The V gene is TRBV12-3 or TRBV12-4, the J gene TRBJ1-1; D is unresolved. The CDR3 runs 14 residues. Trimming cost V 7 bases and J 3 bases, with 15 bases left between them. As DNA, the CDR3 is TGTGCCAGCAACATTAACGGTAGGGACACTGAAGCTTTCTTT. It codes for CASNINGRDTEAFF.

The chain uses TRBV28 and TRBJ2-3; the match to TRBD2 covers 14 bases. The CDR3 has 14 residues. CDR1 is MDHEN and CDR2 is SYDVKM in the germline V gene. Here the CDR3 DNA reads TGTTCATCGGGACTAGCGGGAGAGGGAGATACGCAGTATTTT. Translating gives CSSGLAGEGDTQYF.

This clonotype occurred many times. V gene TRBV18 combines with J gene TRBJ2-5, with no clear D. Germline CDR1 reads KGHSH; CDR2 reads LQKENI. The CDR3 runs 12 residues. Trimming left V 3 bases short and J 4 bases short, with 6 bases between. Here the CDR3 DNA reads TGTGCCAGCTCACCCGTCGCAGAGACCCAGTACTTC. Residues: CASSPVAETQYF. Full variable domain (remainder filled in from reference TRBV18 and TRBJ2-5): NAGVMQNPRHLVRRRGQEARLRCSPMKGHSHVYWYRQLPEEGLKFMVYLQKENIIDESGMPKERFSAEFPKEGPSILRIQQVVRGDSAAYFCASSPVAETQYFGPGTRLLVL.

Ten or more counts support this clonotype. The genes are TRBV5-1 and TRBJ2-3; D remains ambiguous. The germline V gene has CDR1 SGHRS and CDR2 YFSETQ. This CDR3 region has 13 residues. Trimming removed 8 bases at V and 4 bases at J, with 14 bases between. This CDR3 is CASSPQASDTQYF. CDR3 DNA sequence: TGCGCCAGTTCCCCCCAGGCTTCAGATACGCAGTATTTT.

The chain recombines TRBV30 with TRBJ1-1; D gene unclear. The CDR3 extends over 12 amino acids. Per germline, CDR1 GTSNPN and CDR2 SVGIG (reference sequence). V lost 2 bases and J 5 bases, leaving 9 bases between the germline ends. CDR3 sequence: CAWSPGLTEAFF. DNA of the CDR3: TGTGCCTGGAGTCCCGGACTGACTGAAGCTTTCTTT.

Only a few counts were recorded for this clonotype. The DNA for the CDR3 is TGTGCCAGCAGCACCCGGACAGGGGAACTAGATACGCAGTATTTT. As protein: CASSTRTGELDTQYF. The chain recombines TRBV3-1 with TRBJ2-3, with 9 bases matching TRBD1. CDR1 LGHDT and CDR2 YNNKEL come from the germline V gene (reference sequence). V was clipped by 5 bases and J by 5 bases; unmatched bases: 8. This CDR3 contains 15 residues.

This clonotype was observed many times. The chain couples TRBV5-6 to TRBJ2-7; D gene ambiguous. The CDR3 runs 13 residues. Germline V gene sequence: CDR1 SGHDT, CDR2 YYEEEE. Deletions cut 1 base from V and 3 bases from J, with 8 bases between. The CDR3 sequence: CASSLYGNYEQYF. The CDR3 bases are TGTGCCAGCAGCTTGTACGGCAACTACGAGCAGTACTTC.

This clonotype was detected only a few times. The J gene is TRBJ2-1, the V gene TRBV20-1; the match to TRBD2 covers 9 bases. V lost 6 bases and J lost 4; bases outside the gene matches: 10. This CDR3 is 15 amino acids long. The V gene's germline CDR1 is DFQATT and CDR2 SNEGSKA (reference sequence). The CDR3 spells CSAPFAGGSYNEQFF. CDR3 in DNA: TGCAGTGCCCCTTTTGCGGGAGGGTCTTACAATGAGCAGTTCTTC.

This chain uses TRBV5-1 with TRBJ1-5; D gene uncertain. CDR3 length equals 14 residues. Germline V lookup: CDR1 SGHRS, CDR2 YFSETQ. V gave up 2 bases and J gave up 7 bases, with 13 bases separating them. The CDR3 region is CASSFQSGGQPQHF. The DNA for the CDR3 is TGCGCCAGCAGCTTCCAATCAGGCGGGCAGCCCCAGCATTTT.

The J gene is TRBJ2-3, the V gene TRBV5-1; TRBD1 aligns across 7 bases. CDR1 SGHRS and CDR2 YFSETQ come from the germline V gene. This CDR3 spans 13 amino acids. The V and J ends lost 4 bases and 9 bases, in that order; junction bases with no gene match: 8. CDR3: CASSADRVGTQYF. CDR3 coding DNA: TGCGCCAGCAGCGCCGACAGGGTCGGCACGCAGTATTTT.

This chain connects TRBV20-1 to TRBJ2-3; D is undetermined. The germline V and J ends were trimmed by 3 bases and 2 bases, with 12 bases remaining between them. The V gene's germline CDR1 is DFQATT and CDR2 SNEGSKA (reference sequence). The CDR3 is 14 residues long. CDR3 in amino acids: CSASGPGNTDTQYF. DNA of the CDR3: TGCAGTGCTAGTGGCCCCGGAAACACAGATACGCAGTATTTT.

J is TRBJ2-1 and V is TRBV24-1; D possibly uses TRBD1 or TRBD2 (5 bases each). Germline values: CDR1 KGHDR, CDR2 SFDVKD. The CDR3 consists of 16 residues. Trimming stripped 5 bases from V and 0 bases from J, with 13 bases between. CDR3 nucleotide sequence: TGTGCCACCAGTGGGGGGACCTTCAGCTCCTACAATGAGCAGTTCTTC. Its protein is CATSGGTFSSYNEQFF.

The V and J genes are TRBV19 and TRBJ2-7, with no clear D. Germline CDR1 and CDR2: LNHDA and SQIVND (reference sequence). V was cut by 4 bases and J by 5 bases, with 12 bases left in between. This CDR3 comprises 13 residues. As DNA, the CDR3 is TGTGCCAGTAGTAGAGGTAGGGTGAACGAGCAGTACTTC. Encoded protein: CASSRGRVNEQYF.

A few counts support this clonotype. One junction end disagrees with the germline gene, perhaps due to a read error. The chain recombines TRBV9 with TRBJ2-4, with D perhaps given as TRBD1 or TRBD2 (5 bases each). Germline lookup yields CDR1 SGDLS and CDR2 YYNGEE. This CDR3 is 14 amino acids long. The CDR3 is CASSDGTVKNIQYF. The CDR3 bases are TGTGCCAGCAGCGACGGGACGGTCAAAAACATTCAGTATTTC.